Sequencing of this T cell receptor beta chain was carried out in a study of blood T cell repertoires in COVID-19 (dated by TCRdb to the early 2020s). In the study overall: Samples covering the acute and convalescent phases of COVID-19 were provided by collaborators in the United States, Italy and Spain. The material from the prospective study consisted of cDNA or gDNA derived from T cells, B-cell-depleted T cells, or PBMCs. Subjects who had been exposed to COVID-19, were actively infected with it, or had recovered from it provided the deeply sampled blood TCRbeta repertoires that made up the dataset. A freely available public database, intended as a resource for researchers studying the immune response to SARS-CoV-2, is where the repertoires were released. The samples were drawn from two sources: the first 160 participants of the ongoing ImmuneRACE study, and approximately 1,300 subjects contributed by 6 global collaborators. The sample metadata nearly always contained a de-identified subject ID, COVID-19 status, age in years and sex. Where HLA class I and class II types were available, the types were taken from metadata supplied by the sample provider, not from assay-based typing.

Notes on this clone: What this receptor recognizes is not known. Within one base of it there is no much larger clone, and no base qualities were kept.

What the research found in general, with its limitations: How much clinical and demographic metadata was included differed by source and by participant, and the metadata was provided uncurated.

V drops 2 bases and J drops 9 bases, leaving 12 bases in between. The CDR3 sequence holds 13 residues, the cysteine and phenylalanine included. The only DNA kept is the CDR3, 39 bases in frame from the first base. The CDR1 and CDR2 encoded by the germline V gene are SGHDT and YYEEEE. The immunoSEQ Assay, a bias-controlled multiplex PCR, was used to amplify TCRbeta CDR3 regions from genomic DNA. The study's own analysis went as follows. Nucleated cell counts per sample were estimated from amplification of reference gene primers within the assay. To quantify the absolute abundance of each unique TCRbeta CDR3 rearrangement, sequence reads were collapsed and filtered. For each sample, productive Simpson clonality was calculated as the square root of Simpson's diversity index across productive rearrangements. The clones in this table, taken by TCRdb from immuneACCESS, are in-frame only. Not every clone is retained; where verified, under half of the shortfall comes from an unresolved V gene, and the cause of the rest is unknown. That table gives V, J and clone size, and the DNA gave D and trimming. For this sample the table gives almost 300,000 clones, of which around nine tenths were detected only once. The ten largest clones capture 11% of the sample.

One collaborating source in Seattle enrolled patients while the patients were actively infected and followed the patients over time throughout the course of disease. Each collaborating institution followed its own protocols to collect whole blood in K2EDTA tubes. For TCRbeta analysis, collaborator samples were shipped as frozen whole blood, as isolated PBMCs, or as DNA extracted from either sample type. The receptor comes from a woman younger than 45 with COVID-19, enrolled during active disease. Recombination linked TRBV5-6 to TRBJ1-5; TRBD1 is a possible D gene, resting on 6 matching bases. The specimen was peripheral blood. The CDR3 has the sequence CASSFSGAWPQHF. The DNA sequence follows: TGTGCCAGCAGCTTCTCAGGGGCTTGGCCCCAGCATTTT.